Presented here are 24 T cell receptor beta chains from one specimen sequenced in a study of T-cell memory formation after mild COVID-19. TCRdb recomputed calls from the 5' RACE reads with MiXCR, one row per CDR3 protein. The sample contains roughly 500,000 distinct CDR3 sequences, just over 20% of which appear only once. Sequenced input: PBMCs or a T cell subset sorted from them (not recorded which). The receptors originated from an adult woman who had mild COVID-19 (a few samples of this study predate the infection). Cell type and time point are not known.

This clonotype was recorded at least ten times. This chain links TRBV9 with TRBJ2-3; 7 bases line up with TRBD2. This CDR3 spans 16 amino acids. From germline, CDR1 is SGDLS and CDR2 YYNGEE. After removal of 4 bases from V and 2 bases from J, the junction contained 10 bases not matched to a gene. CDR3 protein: CASSSRGGTITDTQYF. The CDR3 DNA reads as TGTGCCAGCAGCTCACGTGGGGGGACTATCACAGATACGCAGTATTTT.

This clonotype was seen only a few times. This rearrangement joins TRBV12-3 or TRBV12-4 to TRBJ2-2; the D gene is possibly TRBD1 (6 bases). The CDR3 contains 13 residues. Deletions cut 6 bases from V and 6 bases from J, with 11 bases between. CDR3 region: CASSWTAPGELFF. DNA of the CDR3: TGTGCCAGCAGCTGGACAGCCCCCGGGGAGCTGTTTTTT.

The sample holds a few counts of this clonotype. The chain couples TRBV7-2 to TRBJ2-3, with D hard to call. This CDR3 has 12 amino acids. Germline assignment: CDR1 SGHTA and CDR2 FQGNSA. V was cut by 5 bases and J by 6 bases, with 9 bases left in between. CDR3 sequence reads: CASSLSEDTQYF. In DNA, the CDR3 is TGTGCCAGCAGCCTTTCCGAGGATACGCAGTATTTT.

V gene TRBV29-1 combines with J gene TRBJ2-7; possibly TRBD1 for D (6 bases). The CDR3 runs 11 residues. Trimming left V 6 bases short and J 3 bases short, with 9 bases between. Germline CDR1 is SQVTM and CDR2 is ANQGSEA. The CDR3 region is CSVRTVYEQYF. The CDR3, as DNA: TGCAGCGTACGGACAGTCTACGAGCAGTACTTC.

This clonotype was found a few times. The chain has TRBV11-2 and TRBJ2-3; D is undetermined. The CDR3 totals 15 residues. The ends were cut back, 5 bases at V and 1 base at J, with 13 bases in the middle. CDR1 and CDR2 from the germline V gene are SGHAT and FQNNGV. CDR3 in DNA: TGTGCCAGCAGCCCACCGGGCTATGGCACAGATACGCAGTATTTT. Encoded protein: CASSPPGYGTDTQYF.

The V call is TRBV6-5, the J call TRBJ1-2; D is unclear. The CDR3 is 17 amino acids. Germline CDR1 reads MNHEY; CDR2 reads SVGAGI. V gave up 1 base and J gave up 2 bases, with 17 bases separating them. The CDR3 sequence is CASSYFHRGKVNYGYTF. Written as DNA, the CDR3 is TGTGCCAGCAGTTACTTTCACCGCGGGAAAGTCAACTATGGCTACACCTTC.

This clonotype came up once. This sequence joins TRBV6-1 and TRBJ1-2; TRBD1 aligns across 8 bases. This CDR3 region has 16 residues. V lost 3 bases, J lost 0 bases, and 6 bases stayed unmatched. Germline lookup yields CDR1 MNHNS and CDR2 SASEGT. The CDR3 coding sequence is TGTGCCAGCAGTGACGACAGGGGAGGATCTAACTATGGCTACACCTTC. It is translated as CASSDDRGGSNYGYTF.

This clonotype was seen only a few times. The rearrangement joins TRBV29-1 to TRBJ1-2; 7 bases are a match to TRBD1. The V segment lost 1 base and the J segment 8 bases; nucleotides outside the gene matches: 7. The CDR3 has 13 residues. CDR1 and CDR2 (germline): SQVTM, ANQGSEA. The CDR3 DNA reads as TGCAGCGTTGAAGGGGGACAGTTCTTCGGCTACACCTTC. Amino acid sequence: CSVEGGQFFGYTF.

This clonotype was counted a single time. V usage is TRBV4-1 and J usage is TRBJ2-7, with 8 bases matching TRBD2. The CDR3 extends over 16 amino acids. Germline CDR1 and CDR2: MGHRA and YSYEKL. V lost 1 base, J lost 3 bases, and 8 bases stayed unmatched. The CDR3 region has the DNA TGCGCCAGCAGCCAAGCGGGACTAGTGAAACTCTACGAGCAGTACTTC. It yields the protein CASSQAGLVKLYEQYF.

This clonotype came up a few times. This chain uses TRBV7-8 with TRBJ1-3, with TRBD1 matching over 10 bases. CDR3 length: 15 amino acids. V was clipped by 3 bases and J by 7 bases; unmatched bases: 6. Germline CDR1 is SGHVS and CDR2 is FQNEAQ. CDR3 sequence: CASSFGTGAWNTIYF. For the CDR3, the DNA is TGTGCCAGCAGCTTTGGGACAGGGGCTTGGAACACCATATATTTT.

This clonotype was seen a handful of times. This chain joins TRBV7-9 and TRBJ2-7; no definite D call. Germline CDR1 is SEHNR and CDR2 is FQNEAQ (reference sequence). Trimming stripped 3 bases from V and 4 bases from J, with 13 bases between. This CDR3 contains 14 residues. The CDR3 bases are TGTGCCAGCAGCTTTTTATCGGACCGGTACGAGCAGTACTTC. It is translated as CASSFLSDRYEQYF.

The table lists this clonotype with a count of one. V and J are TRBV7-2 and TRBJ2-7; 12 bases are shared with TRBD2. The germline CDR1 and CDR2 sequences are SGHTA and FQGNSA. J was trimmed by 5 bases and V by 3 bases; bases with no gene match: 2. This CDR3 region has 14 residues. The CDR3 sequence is CASSLASGGDEQYF. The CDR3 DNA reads TGTGCCAGCAGCTTGGCTAGCGGGGGGGACGAGCAGTACTTC.

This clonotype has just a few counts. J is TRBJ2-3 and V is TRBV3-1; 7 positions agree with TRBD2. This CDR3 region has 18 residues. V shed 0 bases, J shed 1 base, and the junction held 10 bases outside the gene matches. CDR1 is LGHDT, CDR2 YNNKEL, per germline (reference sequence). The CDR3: CASSQENWAGVGTDTQYF. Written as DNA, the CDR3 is TGTGCCAGCAGCCAAGAAAACTGGGCGGGAGTAGGCACAGATACGCAGTATTTT.

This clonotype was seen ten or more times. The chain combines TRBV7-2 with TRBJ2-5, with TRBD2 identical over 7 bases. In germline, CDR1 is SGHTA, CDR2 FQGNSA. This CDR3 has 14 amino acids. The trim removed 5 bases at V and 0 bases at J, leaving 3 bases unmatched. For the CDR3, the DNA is TGTGCCAGCAGCCTACTAGCGTACCAAGAGACCCAGTACTTC. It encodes CASSLLAYQETQYF.

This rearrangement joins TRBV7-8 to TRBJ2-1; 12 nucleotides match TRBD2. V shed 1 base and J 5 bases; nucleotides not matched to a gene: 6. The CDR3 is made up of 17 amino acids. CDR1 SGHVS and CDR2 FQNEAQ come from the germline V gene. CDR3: CASSLGLAGGFHNEQFF. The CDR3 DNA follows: TGTGCCAGCAGCTTAGGTCTAGCGGGAGGGTTTCACAATGAGCAGTTCTTC. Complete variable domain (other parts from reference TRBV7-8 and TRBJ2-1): GAGVSQSPRYKVAKRGQDVALRCDPISGHVSLFWYQQALGQGPEFLTYFQNEAQLDKSGLPSDRFFAERPEGSVSTLKIQRTQQEDSAVYLCASSLGLAGGFHNEQFFGPGTRLTVL.

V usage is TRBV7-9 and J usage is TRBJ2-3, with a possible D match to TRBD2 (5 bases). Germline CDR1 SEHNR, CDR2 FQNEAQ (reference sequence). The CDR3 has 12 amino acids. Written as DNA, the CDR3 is TGTGTCCTGGGCGCCCGGGGAGATACGCAGTATTTT. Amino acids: CVLGARGDTQYF. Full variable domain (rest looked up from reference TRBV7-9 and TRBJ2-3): DTGVSQNPRHKITKRGQNVTFRCDPISEHNRLYWYRQTLGQGPEFLTYFQNEAQLEKSRLLSDRFSAERPKGSFSTLEIQRTEQGDSAMYLCVLGARGDTQYFGPGTRLTVL.

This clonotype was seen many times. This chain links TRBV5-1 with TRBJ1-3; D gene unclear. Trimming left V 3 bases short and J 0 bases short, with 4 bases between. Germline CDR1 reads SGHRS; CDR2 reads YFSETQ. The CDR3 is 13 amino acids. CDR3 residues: CASSSYSGNTIYF. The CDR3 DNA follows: TGCGCCAGCAGCTCGTACTCTGGAAACACCATATATTTT. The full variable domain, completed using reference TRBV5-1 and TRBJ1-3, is KAGVTQTPRYLIKTRGQQVTLSCSPISGHRSVSWYQQTPGQGLQFLFEYFSETQRNKGNFPGRFSGRQFSNSRSEMNVSTLELGDSALYLCASSSYSGNTIYFGEGSWLTVV.

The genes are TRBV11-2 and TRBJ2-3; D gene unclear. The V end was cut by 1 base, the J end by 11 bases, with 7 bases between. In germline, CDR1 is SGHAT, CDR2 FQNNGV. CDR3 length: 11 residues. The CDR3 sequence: CASSLGPQQYF. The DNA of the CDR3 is TGTGCCAGCAGCTTAGGGCCTCAGCAGTATTTT.

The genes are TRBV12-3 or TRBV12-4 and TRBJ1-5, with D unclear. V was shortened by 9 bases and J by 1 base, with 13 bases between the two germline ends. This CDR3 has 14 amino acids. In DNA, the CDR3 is TGTGCCAGTCACGCCGGGCAAAGCAATCAGCCCCAGCATTTT. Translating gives CASHAGQSNQPQHF.

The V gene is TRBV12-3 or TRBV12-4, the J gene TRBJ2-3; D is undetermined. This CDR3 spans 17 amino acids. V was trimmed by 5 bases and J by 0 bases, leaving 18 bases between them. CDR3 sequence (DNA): TGTGCCAGCAGTCCCTTTGGCCGGATGCTTAGCACAGATACGCAGTATTTT. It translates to CASSPFGRMLSTDTQYF.

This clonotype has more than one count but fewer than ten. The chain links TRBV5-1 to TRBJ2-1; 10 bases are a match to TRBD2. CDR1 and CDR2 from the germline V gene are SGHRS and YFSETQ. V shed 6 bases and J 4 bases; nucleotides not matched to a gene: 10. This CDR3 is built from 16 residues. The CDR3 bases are TGCGCCAGCAAAAAAGGGCTAGCGGGGGCTTACAATGAGCAGTTCTTC. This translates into CASKKGLAGAYNEQFF.

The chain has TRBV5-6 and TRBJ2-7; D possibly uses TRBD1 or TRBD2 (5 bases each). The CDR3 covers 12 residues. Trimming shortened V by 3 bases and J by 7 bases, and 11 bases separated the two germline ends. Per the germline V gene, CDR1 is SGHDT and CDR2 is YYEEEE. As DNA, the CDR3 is TGTGCCAGCAGCTCATCGGGGCAGGAGCAGTACTTC. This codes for CASSSSGQEQYF.

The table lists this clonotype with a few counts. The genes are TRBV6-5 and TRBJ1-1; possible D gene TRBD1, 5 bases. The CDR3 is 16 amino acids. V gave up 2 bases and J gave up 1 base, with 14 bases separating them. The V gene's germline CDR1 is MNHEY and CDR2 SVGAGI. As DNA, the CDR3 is TGTGCCAGCAGTTACAGGATTGGGGGTGGGAACACTGAAGCTTTCTTT. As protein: CASSYRIGGGNTEAFF.

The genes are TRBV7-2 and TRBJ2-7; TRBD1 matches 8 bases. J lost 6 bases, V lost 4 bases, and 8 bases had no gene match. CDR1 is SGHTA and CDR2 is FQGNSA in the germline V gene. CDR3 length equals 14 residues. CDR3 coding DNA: TGTGCCAGCAGCTCGGGGGACAGGTGGCGCGAGCAGTACTTC. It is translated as CASSSGDRWREQYF.